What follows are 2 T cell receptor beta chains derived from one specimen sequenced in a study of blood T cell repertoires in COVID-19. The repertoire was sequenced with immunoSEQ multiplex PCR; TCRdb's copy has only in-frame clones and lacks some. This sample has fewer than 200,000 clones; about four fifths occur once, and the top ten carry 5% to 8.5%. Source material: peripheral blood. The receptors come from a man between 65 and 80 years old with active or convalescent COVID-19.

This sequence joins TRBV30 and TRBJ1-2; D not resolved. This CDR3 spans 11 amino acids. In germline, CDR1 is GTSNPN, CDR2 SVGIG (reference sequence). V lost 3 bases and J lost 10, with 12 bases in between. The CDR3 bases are TGTGCCTGGAGCCATACTTACGACTACACCTTC. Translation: CAWSHTYDYTF.

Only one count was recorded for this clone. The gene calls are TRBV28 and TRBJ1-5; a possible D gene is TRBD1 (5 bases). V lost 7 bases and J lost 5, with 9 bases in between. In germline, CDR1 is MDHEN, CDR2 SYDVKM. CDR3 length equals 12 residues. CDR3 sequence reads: CASNQGDQPQHF. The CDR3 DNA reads TGTGCCAGCAATCAAGGGGATCAGCCCCAGCATTTT.